A selection of T cell receptor beta chains follows, all from one sample in a study of blood T cell repertoires in COVID-19. Assay used: immunoSEQ multiplex PCR; TCRdb lists only in-frame clones, some missing. Here the sample spans a few hundred thousand clones, roughly nine tenths being singletons. Material: peripheral blood. All receptors come from a man between 60 and 75 years old with acute or convalescent COVID-19. The CDR3 runs from the conserved cysteine through the conserved F or W. D genes are given only for firm matches. The listing skips clone size in some rows; elsewhere it reads once, few, many or a size class.

clone_size j_call v_call d_call cdr3_nt cdr3_aa
NA TRBJ2-3 TRBV9 NA TGTGCCAGCAGCCCGGAGGGTGCTAGCACAGATACGCAGTATTTT CASSPEGASTDTQYF
NA TRBJ1-5 TRBV28 NA TGTGCCAGCACGGCTCCGCGGGGGTATAGCAATCAGCCCCAGCATTTT CASTAPRGYSNQPQHF
once TRBJ2-6 TRBV11-1 NA TGTGCCAGCAGCACAGGTGGCAACTCTGGGGCCAACGTCCTGACTTTC CASSTGGNSGANVLTF
NA TRBJ1-2 TRBV28 NA TGTGCCAGCAGTTTATTAGGCAGGGATGGCTACACCTTC CASSLLGRDGYTF
NA TRBJ2-7 TRBV10-3 TRBD1 TGTGCCATCAGTGAGGGGACAGGGAACTACGAGCAGTACTTC CAISEGTGNYEQYF
NA TRBJ2-1 TRBV19 NA TGTGCCAGTAGTGTTCAGCCGGGGGATGAGCAGTTCTTC CASSVQPGDEQFF
NA TRBJ1-5 TRBV28 TRBD1 TGTGCCAGCACCCGGGACAGTTTTATACAGCCCCAGCATTTT CASTRDSFIQPQHF
NA TRBJ1-1 TRBV25-1 TRBD1 TGTGCCAGCAGCTTCAGGGGGCCCACTGAAGCTTTCTTT CASSFRGPTEAFF
NA TRBJ2-1 TRBV28 TRBD2 TGTGCCAGCAGTTTAAGTAATAGCGGGATGTCCTACAATGAGCAGTTCTTC CASSLSNSGMSYNEQFF
NA TRBJ2-5 TRBV10-3 TRBD2 TGTGCCATCAGTCCAAGGACTAGCGGGAGCGGGGAGACCCAGTACTTC CAISPRTSGSGETQYF
NA TRBJ1-4 TRBV2 NA TGTGCCAGCAGGAACCCCCGTTTCAGGGCTAATGAAAAACTGTTTTTT CASRNPRFRANEKLFF
NA TRBJ1-4 TRBV9 NA TGTGCCAGCAGCAAAACGGACAGTGGTAATGAAAAACTGTTTTTT CASSKTDSGNEKLFF
NA TRBJ1-1 TRBV7-2 TRBD1 TGTGCCAGCAGCTTAGGGTGGGGCCCACAGGGGACAGCTTTCTTT CASSLGWGPQGTAFF
NA TRBJ2-2 TRBV29-1 TRBD2 TGCAGCGTCGCGACTAGCGGAAGAGTCGGGGAGCTGTTTTTT CSVATSGRVGELFF
NA TRBJ2-3 TRBV5-6 NA TGTGCCAGCAGCTTGTACTACACAGATACGCAGTATTTT CASSLYYTDTQYF
few TRBJ2-2 TRBV27 TRBD2 TGTGCCAGCAGTTTATGGCACCTAGCGGGAGGGGACACCGGGGAGCTGTTTTTT CASSLWHLAGGDTGELFF
NA TRBJ2-5 TRBV18 NA TGTGCCAGCTCACAAGGGAGGGAGACCCAGTACTTC CASSQGRETQYF
NA TRBJ1-1 TRBV24-1 NA TGTGCCACCAGTGGATCCTCAGGGGTGACTGAAGCTTTCTTT CATSGSSGVTEAFF
once TRBJ2-7 TRBV29-1 TRBD1 TGCAGCGTTCCTATACCGGGACAGCTTAGGGACGAGCAGTACTTC CSVPIPGQLRDEQYF
NA TRBJ1-1 TRBV18 TRBD1 TGTGCCAGCTCACCACGACAGGGGTTGAGCACTGAAGCTTTCTTT CASSPRQGLSTEAFF
NA TRBJ1-6 TRBV29-1 NA TGCAGCGCAGGACAAGCTAATTCACCCCTCCACTTT CSAGQANSPLHF
NA TRBJ1-1 TRBV19 TRBD1 TGTGCCAGTAGCCTATTCACCGGGACAGGGGCCACTGAAGCTTTCTTT CASSLFTGTGATEAFF
NA TRBJ2-7 TRBV6-2/TRBV6-3 TRBD1 TGTGCCAGCAGCCGATACAGGGGAACCTACGAGCAGTACTTC CASSRYRGTYEQYF
NA TRBJ1-1 TRBV28 NA TGTGCCAGCACGGTAAAGAACACTGAAGCTTTCTTT CASTVKNTEAFF
once TRBJ1-2 TRBV29-1 TRBD1 TGCAGCGTTCAAACAACTACAGGGGACGGCTACACCTTC CSVQTTTGDGYTF
NA TRBJ2-7 TRBV19 NA NA CASSTPSGRGDSYEQYF
NA TRBJ2-3 TRBV5-4 NA TGTGCCAGCAGCTTGGAGGGCGGGAGCACAGATACGCAGTATTTT CASSLEGGSTDTQYF
NA TRBJ2-7 TRBV5-6 NA TGTGCCAGCAGCACTTTCGGCCTACTAGGACAGTCTCCATACGAGCAGTACTTC CASSTFGLLGQSPYEQYF
NA TRBJ1-2 TRBV27 TRBD1 TGTGCCAGCAGCCTAAAGGGGGCCTCTTATGGCTACACCTTC CASSLKGASYGYTF
NA TRBJ1-2 TRBV28 TRBD1 TGTGCCACCCCCTCAGGGACAGGGAGGCTCCAGAGTGGCTACACCTTC CATPSGTGRLQSGYTF
NA TRBJ1-3 TRBV9 NA TGTGCCAGCAGCGTTGTGGACTCGTCGGAGGCTGGAAACACCATATATTTT CASSVVDSSEAGNTIYF
once TRBJ2-5 TRBV20-1 NA TGCAGTGCCCGTCGAGGGGAGACCCAGTACTTC CSARRGETQYF
NA TRBJ1-2 TRBV30 NA TGTGCCTGGACTAGAGATCGGCCATATGGCTACACCTTC CAWTRDRPYGYTF
NA TRBJ2-2 TRBV2 NA TGTGCCAGCAGTGTTTTACCGACAGGATACGGGGAGCTGTTTTTT CASSVLPTGYGELFF
few TRBJ1-6 TRBV28 NA TGTGCCAGCAGCGCTGGGGGGGGTAAGGATTCACCCCTCCACTTT CASSAGGGKDSPLHF
NA TRBJ2-1 TRBV4-2 NA TGTGCCAGCAGCCGATATGGGGGCGGGAGCTCCTACAATGAGCAGTTCTTC CASSRYGGGSSYNEQFF
once TRBJ1-2 TRBV28 TRBD1 TGTGCCAGCAGTCCCCAACGGACAGGGGGCCATGGCTACACCTTC CASSPQRTGGHGYTF
NA TRBJ2-2 TRBV4-2 NA TGTGCCAGCAGCCAAGATCTCAGGCCGAACACCGGGGAGCTGTTTTTT CASSQDLRPNTGELFF
NA TRBJ2-5 TRBV27 TRBD2 TGTGCCAGCAGTCCCCAATCGACTAGCGGGAGAACCCAGTACTTC CASSPQSTSGRTQYF
NA TRBJ2-7 TRBV15 TRBD1 TGTGCCACCAGCAGCCAAAGGGGGCCCTACGAGCAGTACTTC CATSSQRGPYEQYF
few TRBJ1-2 TRBV19 TRBD1 TGTGCCAGTAGTATCGGGACAGGGTATTCCTATGGCTACACCTTC CASSIGTGYSYGYTF
NA TRBJ1-2 TRBV5-1 TRBD1 TGCGCCAGCAGCTGGGGACAGAATAACTATGGCTACACCTTC CASSWGQNNYGYTF
NA TRBJ1-5 TRBV28 NA TGTGCCAGCATCACGAAGGGGAGGGTCCAGCCCCAGCATTTT CASITKGRVQPQHF
NA TRBJ2-7 TRBV30 TRBD2 TGTGCCTGGAGTGGGAGCGGGATTGAGGGCGAGCAGTACTTC CAWSGSGIEGEQYF
NA TRBJ2-3 TRBV5-8 TRBD1 TGTGCCAGCAGCCTAGGGACAGGGGGGATAACAGATACGCAGTATTTT CASSLGTGGITDTQYF
NA TRBJ1-5 TRBV11-3 TRBD1 TGTGCCAGCAGCTTAGTAAACAGGGGCCAGCCCCAGCATTTT CASSLVNRGQPQHF
few TRBJ1-1 TRBV28 NA TGTGCCGTGGGGGCGCGGAGCACTGAAGCTTTCTTT CAVGARSTEAFF
NA TRBJ2-7 TRBV9 TRBD1 TGTGCCAGCAGCGCGGGACAGACCTTGATGTACGAGCAGTACTTC CASSAGQTLMYEQYF